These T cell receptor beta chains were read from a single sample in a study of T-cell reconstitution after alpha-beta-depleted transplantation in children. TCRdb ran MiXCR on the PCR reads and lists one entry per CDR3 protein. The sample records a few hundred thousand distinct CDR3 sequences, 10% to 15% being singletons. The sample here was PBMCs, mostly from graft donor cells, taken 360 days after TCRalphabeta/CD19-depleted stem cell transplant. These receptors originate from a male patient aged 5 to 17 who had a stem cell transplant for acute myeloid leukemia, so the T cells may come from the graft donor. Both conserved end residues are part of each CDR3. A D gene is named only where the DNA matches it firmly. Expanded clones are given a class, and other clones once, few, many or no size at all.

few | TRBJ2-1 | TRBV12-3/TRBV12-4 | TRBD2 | TGTGCCAGCAGTCCCCGGGGGGTAGCGGGAGTAAGTGAGCAGTTCTTC | CASSPRGVAGVSEQFF
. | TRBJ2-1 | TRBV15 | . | TGTGCCACCAGGCAATGGACTACCCTCTACAATGAGCAGTTCTTC | CATRQWTTLYNEQFF
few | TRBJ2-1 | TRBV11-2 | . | TGTGCCAGCAGCTTATGGCGGAGCTCCTACAATGAGCAGTTCTTC | CASSLWRSSYNEQFF
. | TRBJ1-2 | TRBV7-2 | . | TGTGCCAGCAGCTCCCCGGGGGAACAGCCTAACTATGGCTACACCTTC | CASSSPGEQPNYGYTF
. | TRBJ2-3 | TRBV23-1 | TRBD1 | TGCGCCAGCAGTCACCGAGGGACAGGGAGCACAGATACGCAGTATTTT | CASSHRGTGSTDTQYF
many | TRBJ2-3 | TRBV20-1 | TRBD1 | TGCAGTGCTAGAGATGACAGGGGCACAGATACGCAGTATTTT | CSARDDRGTDTQYF
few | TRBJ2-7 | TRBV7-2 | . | TGTGCCAGCAGCTTTACCGGACCCATGAACCCTCGGGAGCAGTACTTC | CASSFTGPMNPREQYF
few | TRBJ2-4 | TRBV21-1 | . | TGTGCCAGCAGCAACGACGGACTAGCCAAAAACATTCAGTACTTC | CASSNDGLAKNIQYF
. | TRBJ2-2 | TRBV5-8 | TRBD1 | TGTGCCAGCAGCACCGGGACAGGCCACACCGGGGAGCTGTTTTTT | CASSTGTGHTGELFF
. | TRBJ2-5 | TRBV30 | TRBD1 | TGTGCCTGTACAACAGGGGGCGGAAAGACCCAGTACTTC | CACTTGGGKTQYF
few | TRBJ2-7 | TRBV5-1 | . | TGCGCCAGCAGCTCCACAGGGTGGAACGACTACGAGCAGTACTTC | CASSSTGWNDYEQYF
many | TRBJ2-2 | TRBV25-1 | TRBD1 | TGTGCCAGCAGTGAACCGCCCGACAGGGGGTCAGCGGGCAACACCGGGGAGCTGTTTTTT | CASSEPPDRGSAGNTGELFF
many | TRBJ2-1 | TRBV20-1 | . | TGCAGTGCTAGAATGGTGAATGAGCAGTTCTTC | CSARMVNEQFF
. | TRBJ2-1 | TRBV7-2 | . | TGTGCCAGCAGCTTAGGGCTAGCGATGAGCTCCTACAATGAGCAGTTCTTC | CASSLGLAMSSYNEQFF
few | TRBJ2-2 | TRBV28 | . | TGTGCCAGCAGGAAAGCTCTCGCGAACACCGGGGAGCTGTTTTTT | CASRKALANTGELFF
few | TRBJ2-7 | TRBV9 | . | TGTGCCAGCAGCGTAGGTTGGGGAGATGGGCATCACTACGAGCAGTACTTC | CASSVGWGDGHHYEQYF
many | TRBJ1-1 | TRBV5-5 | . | TGTGCCAGCAGCTTGGTAGGCAGCTTGAACACTGAAGCTTTCTTT | CASSLVGSLNTEAFF
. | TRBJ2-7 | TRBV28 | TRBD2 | TGTGCCAGCAGTTTGCCGAGGAGCGGGGCAGAGAACGAGCAGTACTTC | CASSLPRSGAENEQYF
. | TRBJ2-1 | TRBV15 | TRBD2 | TGTGCCACCAGCAGAGTCCTAGCGGGAGAAGGTGGCGATGAGCAGTTCTTC | CATSRVLAGEGGDEQFF
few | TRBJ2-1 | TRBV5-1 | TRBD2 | TGCGCCAGCAGCCCCGGACTAGCGAGCTCCTACAATGAGCAGTTCTTC | CASSPGLASSYNEQFF
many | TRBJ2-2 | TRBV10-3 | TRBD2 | TGTGCCATCAGTGAGGCTCAGGCGGGAGGGCATCCCGGGGAGCTGTTTTTT | CAISEAQAGGHPGELFF
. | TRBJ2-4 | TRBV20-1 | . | TGCAGTGCAACAGAGGCCAGACGAGGGAACAAAAACATTCAGTACTTC | CSATEARRGNKNIQYF
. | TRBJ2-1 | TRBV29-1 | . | TGCAGCGCCCGTTATAAGCGAAGGTACAATGAGCAGTTCTTC | CSARYKRRYNEQFF
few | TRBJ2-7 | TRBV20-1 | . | TGCAGTGCTAGTCGGGACTCCAATTCGTGGCAGTACTTC | CSASRDSNSWQYF
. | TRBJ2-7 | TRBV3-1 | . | TGTGCCAGCAGTGTTATGGGGGGCGAGCAGTACTTC | CASSVMGGEQYF
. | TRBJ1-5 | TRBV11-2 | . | TGTGCCAGCAGCTTAGGACAGTACAATCAGCCCCAGCATTTT | CASSLGQYNQPQHF
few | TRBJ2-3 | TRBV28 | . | TGTGCCAGCAGTTTCCCCCAAGGAGCAGGGATGAGCACAGATACGCAGTATTTT | CASSFPQGAGMSTDTQYF
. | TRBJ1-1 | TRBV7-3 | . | TGTGCCAGCAGCTTAGAACCCCACCGGGACACTGAAGCTTTCTTT | CASSLEPHRDTEAFF
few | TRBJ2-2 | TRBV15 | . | TGTGCCACCAGTATACCTTCCCGATTCACCGGGGAGCTGTTTTTT | CATSIPSRFTGELFF
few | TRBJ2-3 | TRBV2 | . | TGTGCCAGCAGTGAAGCGCTCGGGAGAAGCACAGATACGCAGTATTTT | CASSEALGRSTDTQYF
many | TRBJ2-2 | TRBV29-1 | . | TGCAGCGTTGGGCACAGTCCCACCGGGGAGCTGTTTTTT | CSVGHSPTGELFF
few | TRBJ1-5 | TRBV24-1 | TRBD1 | TGTGCCACCAGTGATTGGACAGGCCTCGGCCAGCATTTT | CATSDWTGLGQHF
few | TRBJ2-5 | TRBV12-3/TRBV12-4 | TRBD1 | TGTGCCAGCAGTCCCGGGACAGGTATTTGGGAGACCCAGTACTTC | CASSPGTGIWETQYF
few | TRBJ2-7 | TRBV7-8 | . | TGTGCCAGCAGCTCCGATCTCAATTACGAGCAGTACTTC | CASSSDLNYEQYF
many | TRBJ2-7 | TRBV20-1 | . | TGCAGTGCTCGAGGGGACTACGAGCAGTACTTC | CSARGDYEQYF
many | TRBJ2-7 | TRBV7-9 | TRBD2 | TGTGCCATCACGGGACTAGCGTCCTACGAGCAGTACTTC | CAITGLASYEQYF
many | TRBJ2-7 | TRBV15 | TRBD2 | TGTGCCACCAGCATCCTAGCGGGAGACGAGCAGTACTTC | CATSILAGDEQYF
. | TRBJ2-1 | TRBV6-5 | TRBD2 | TGTGCCAGCAGTTATTTAGCGGGGAATTCTTACAATGAGCAGTTCTTC | CASSYLAGNSYNEQFF
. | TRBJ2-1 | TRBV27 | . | TGTGCCAGCGGCTTTGGGAATGAGCAGTTCTTC | CASGFGNEQFF
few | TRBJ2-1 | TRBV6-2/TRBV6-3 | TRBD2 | TGTGCCAGCAGTTATTCCGGGACTAGCGGACCCGAGCAGTTCTTC | CASSYSGTSGPEQFF
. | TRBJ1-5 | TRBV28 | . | TGTGCCAGCAGTCCCCTCGACGGGATAGGAGGGCAATATCGCAATCAGCCCCAGCATTTT | CASSPLDGIGGQYRNQPQHF
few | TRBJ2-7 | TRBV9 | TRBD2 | TGTGCCAGCAGCGAGAGGGGGAGAGCGGGAGTAGGGGAGCAGTACTTC | CASSERGRAGVGEQYF
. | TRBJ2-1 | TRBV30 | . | TGTGCCTGGACTTCGGGAGTTGAGCAGTTCTTC | CAWTSGVEQFF
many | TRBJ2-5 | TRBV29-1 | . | TGCAGCGTTGTAGTAGGGTACGAGACCCAGTACTTC | CSVVVGYETQYF
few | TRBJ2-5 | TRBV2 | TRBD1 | TGTGCCAGCAGCACCCGGCCGGGTCGCACCGGGACAGGGTACGGGGAGACCCAGTACTTC | CASSTRPGRTGTGYGETQYF